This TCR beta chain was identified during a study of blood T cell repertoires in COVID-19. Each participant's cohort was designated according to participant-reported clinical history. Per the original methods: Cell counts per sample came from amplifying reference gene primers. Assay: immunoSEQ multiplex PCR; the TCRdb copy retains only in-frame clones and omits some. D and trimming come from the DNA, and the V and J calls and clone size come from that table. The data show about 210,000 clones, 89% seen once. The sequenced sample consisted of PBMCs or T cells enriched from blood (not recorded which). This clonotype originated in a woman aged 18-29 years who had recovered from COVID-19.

The CDR3, as DNA: TGTGCCAGCAGTGAATCGCAGGGCCGGCCATATGTAGCTTTCTTT. It yields the protein CASSESQGRPYVAFF. This chain links TRBV2 with TRBJ1-1; tentative D call: TRBD1 (5 bases). Germline CDR1 and CDR2: SNHLY and FYNNEI. The germline V and J ends were trimmed by 2 bases and 10 bases, with 20 bases remaining between them. The CDR3 totals 15 residues.